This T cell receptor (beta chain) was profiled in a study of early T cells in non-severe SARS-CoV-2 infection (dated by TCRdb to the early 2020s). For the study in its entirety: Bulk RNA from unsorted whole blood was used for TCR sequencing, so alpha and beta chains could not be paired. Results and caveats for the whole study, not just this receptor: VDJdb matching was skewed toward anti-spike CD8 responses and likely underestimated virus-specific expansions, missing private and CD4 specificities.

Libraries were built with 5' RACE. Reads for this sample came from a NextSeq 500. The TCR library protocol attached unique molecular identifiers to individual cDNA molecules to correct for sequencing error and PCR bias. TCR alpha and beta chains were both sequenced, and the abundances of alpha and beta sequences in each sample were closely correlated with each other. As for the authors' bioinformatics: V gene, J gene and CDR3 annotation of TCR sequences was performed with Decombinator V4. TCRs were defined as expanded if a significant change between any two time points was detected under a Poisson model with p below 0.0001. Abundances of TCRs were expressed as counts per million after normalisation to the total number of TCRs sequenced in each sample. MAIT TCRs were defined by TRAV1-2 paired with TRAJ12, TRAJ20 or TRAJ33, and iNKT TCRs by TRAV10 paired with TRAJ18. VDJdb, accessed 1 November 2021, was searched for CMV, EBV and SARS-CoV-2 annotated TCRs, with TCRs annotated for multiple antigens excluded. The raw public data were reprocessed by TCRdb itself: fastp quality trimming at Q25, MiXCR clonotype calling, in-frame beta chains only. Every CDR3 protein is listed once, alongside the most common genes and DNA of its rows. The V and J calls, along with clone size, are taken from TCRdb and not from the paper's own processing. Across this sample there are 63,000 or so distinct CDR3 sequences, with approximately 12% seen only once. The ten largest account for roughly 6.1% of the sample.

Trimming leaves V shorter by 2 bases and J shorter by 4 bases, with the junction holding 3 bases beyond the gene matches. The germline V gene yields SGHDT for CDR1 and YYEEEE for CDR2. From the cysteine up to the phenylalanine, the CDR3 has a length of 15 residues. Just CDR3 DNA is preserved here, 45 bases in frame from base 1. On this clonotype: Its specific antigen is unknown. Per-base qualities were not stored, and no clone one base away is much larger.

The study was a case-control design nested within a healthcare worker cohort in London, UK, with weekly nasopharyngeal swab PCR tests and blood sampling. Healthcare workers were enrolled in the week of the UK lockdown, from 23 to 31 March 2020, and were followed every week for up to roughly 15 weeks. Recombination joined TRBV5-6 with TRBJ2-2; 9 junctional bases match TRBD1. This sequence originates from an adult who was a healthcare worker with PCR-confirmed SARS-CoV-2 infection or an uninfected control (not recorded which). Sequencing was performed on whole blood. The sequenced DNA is TGTGCCAGCAGCTTTGGGACAGGGTTCACCGGGGAGCTGTTTTTT. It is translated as CASSFGTGFTGELFF.